Only a few counts were recorded for the clone carrying this T cell receptor beta chain. Its specificity is not known. As the CDR3 is not closed by the conserved phenylalanine or tryptophan, this likely results from a read error. Looked up from germline, CDR1 is DFQATT and CDR2 is SNEGSKA (reference sequence). There are 16 residues in the CDR3. Trimming shortened V by 3 bases and J by 6 bases, and 22 bases separated the two germline ends. Semi-nested PCR with Nested Universal Primer A followed constant-region reverse priming of full-length variable regions. TCRdb re-analysed the 5' RACE reads in MiXCR, keeping a single row per CDR3 protein. This sample has more than 10,000 distinct CDR3 sequences; more than 20% occur once, and the top ten carry around 3.3%. General observations from the study: Tumor memory CD4+ T cell TCR gene usage clustered with blood and lymph node memory CD4+ cells and lymph node naive CD4+ cells.

The chain recombines TRBV20-1 with TRBJ2-3; a weak D match, TRBD2 (6 bases). Sequenced input: naive CD4+ T cells sorted from blood. Subset specified: naive CD4+ T cells, CD4+CD45RA+CD25-. The clonotype originates from a female donor with breast cancer. CDR3 sequence: CSASSRGTGLGDTQYY. The DNA of the CDR3 is TGCAGTGCTAGTTCGCGGGGAACTGGTTTAGGCGATACGCAGTATTAT.